This T cell receptor beta chain originates from a study of control samples from healthy donors and cancer patients. Generated by immunoSEQ multiplex PCR, the TCRdb table keeps only in-frame clones and is missing some. The table has 130,000 to 150,000 clones, about nine tenths seen once. Germline V CDR1 and CDR2: MNHEY, SVGAGI. This CDR3 is 13 amino acids long. The V end lost 2 bases, the J end lost 7 bases, and 6 bases lay between the germline ends. The sample taken for sequencing was blood. The receptor was derived from a man aged 25-45 years in good health. The rearrangement links TRBV6-5 to TRBJ1-6; no firm D call. The CDR3 DNA reads TGTGCCAGCAGTTACGAGGGAAATTCACCCCTCCACTTT. This codes for CASSYEGNSPLHF.